Below are 29 T cell receptor beta chains sequenced from a single sample in a study of T cells in Graves' hyperthyroidism and ophthalmopathy (dated by TCRdb to about 2019). The library was produced with multiplex PCR. Sequencing relied on an Illumina HiSeq 2000. The TCR beta CDR3 regions were amplified from RNA transcripts. The first round of RT-PCR for the TCR CDR3 was performed with the HTBI primer set and the Qiagen OneStep RT-PCR kit. TCRdb took the public reads, trimmed them with fastp at Q25, ran MiXCR for clone calling and kept in-frame beta chains. Rows matching on CDR3 protein sequence are summarized as one entry with the most common DNA and genes. This sample lists hundreds of thousands of distinct CDR3 sequences; roughly 32% were detected once. The top ten constitute around 30% of the sample. The specimen sequenced was blood. Receptors originate from a woman aged 35 to 49 with Graves' hyperthyroidism.

The J gene is TRBJ1-2, the V gene TRBV19, with D uncertain. Trimming took 4 bases from V and 3 from J, leaving 15 bases between them. Germline values: CDR1 LNHDA, CDR2 SQIVND (reference sequence). The CDR3 consists of 15 residues. CDR3 sequence: CASSRSLGSDYGYTF. CDR3 nucleotides: TGTGCCAGTAGTAGGTCCCTAGGGTCCGACTATGGCTACACCTTC.

In its sample, this clonotype was seen a few times. This sequence joins TRBV9 and TRBJ1-1, with unresolved D. CDR3 size: 13 residues. CDR1 and CDR2 from the germline V gene are SGDLS and YYNGEE. V dropped 1 base and J dropped 6 bases, with 10 bases sitting between them. The CDR3: CASSVSGFSEAFF. The DNA of the CDR3 is TGTGCCAGCAGCGTAAGTGGTTTCTCTGAAGCTTTCTTT.

V gene TRBV7-2 combines with J gene TRBJ2-7, with TRBD2 matching 7 bases. The length of the CDR3 is 13 residues. The V gene end was trimmed by 4 bases and the J gene end by 6 bases; junction bases not matched to a gene: 6. Germline CDR1 SGHTA, CDR2 FQGNSA. CDR3 coding DNA: TGTGCCAGCAGCTGGGCGTCGGGGGGCGAGCAGTACTTC. Translating gives CASSWASGGEQYF.

J is TRBJ2-5 and V is TRBV7-2; no reliable D call. V was shortened by 5 bases and J by 1 base, with 17 bases between the two germline ends. CDR1 is SGHTA, CDR2 FQGNSA, per germline. CDR3 size: 16 residues. The CDR3 here is CASSPSGSPAQETQYF. CDR3 bases: TGTGCCAGCAGCCCCTCCGGTTCTCCAGCCCAAGAGACCCAGTACTTC. Based on the CDR3 plus reference TRBV7-2 and TRBJ2-5, the full variable domain is GAGVSQSPSNKVTEKGKDVELRCDPISGHTALYWYRQSLGQGLEFLIYFQGNSAPDKSGLPSDRFSAERTGGSVSTLTIQRTQQEDSAVYLCASSPSGSPAQETQYFGPGTRLLVL.

V is TRBV3-1 and J is TRBJ1-5, with a possible D match to TRBD1 (5 bases). V was clipped by 0 bases and J by 3 bases, with 9 bases between them. From germline, CDR1 is LGHDT and CDR2 YNNKEL (reference sequence). The CDR3 consists of 15 residues. The CDR3 sequence: CASSQDLDTNQPQHF. The CDR3 DNA reads TGTGCCAGCAGCCAAGATCTGGACACCAATCAGCCCCAGCATTTT.

V and J are TRBV6-5 and TRBJ2-2; possibly TRBD1 for D (6 bases). Trimming shortened V by 2 bases and J by 3 bases, and 13 bases separated the two germline ends. The germline gives CDR1 MNHEY, CDR2 SVGAGI. The CDR3 spans 16 residues. CDR3 protein: CASSYLTGHHTGELFF. The CDR3 DNA reads as TGTGCCAGCAGTTACCTTACGGGACATCACACCGGGGAGCTGTTTTTT.

The rearrangement uses TRBV12-3 or TRBV12-4 and TRBJ1-1; D possibly corresponds to TRBD1 (5 bases). This CDR3 contains 14 residues. V was shortened by 1 base and J by 8 bases, with 14 bases between the two germline ends. The CDR3 nucleotides read TGTGCCAGCAGTTTAGAGAAAAGCAGGGAAGAAGCTTTCTTT. Translated, it gives CASSLEKSREEAFF.

As for this clonotype: A much larger clone lies a single base off, so this may be a read error. The chain couples TRBV7-8 to TRBJ2-7; D is perhaps TRBD1 or TRBD2 (6 bases each). The CDR3 spans 14 residues. Germline V gene lookup returns CDR1 SGHVS and CDR2 FQNEAQ. The CDR3 DNA reads TGTGCCAGCAGCTTAATTTGGGGGGCCTACGGGCAGTACTTC. Translation gives CASSLIWGAYGQYF.

As to this clonotype: A much larger clone differs by one base, so this may be a read error. The J gene is TRBJ2-7, the V gene TRBV7-9, with TRBD2 identical over 9 bases. The CDR3 has 14 amino acids. Germline V lookup: CDR1 SEHNR, CDR2 FQNEAQ (reference sequence). The CDR3 region is CVSSDSGSSYEQYF. CDR3 DNA sequence: TGTGTCAGCAGCGATAGCGGGAGCTCCTACGAGCAGTACTTC. Full variable domain (rest looked up from reference TRBV7-9 and TRBJ2-7): DTGVSQNPRHKITKRGQNVTFRCDPISEHNRLYWYRQTLGQGPEFLTYFQNEAQLEKSRLLSDRFSAERPKGSFSTLEIQRTEQGDSAMYLCVSSDSGSSYEQYFGPGTRLTVT.

This clonotype was detected many times. CDR3 region: CASSSGTVYGNQPQHF. In nucleotides, the CDR3 is TGTGCCAGCAGCTCCGGGACAGTGTACGGCAATCAGCCCCAGCATTTT. The V and J genes are TRBV7-8 and TRBJ1-5, with TRBD1 identical over 7 bases. Trimming cost V 4 bases and J 2 bases; bases outside gene matches: 8. Germline assignment: CDR1 SGHVS and CDR2 FQNEAQ. The CDR3 runs to 16 residues.

This clonotype showed up many times. J is TRBJ1-1 and V is TRBV10-1; a possible D gene is TRBD1 (6 bases). Germline-derived CDR1 and CDR2 are WNHNN and SYGVQD (reference sequence). The CDR3 extends over 13 amino acids. Trimming took 5 bases from V and 6 from J, leaving 13 bases between them. The CDR3 sequence is CASSSTGKPEAFF. In DNA, the CDR3 is TGCGCCAGCAGTTCAACAGGGAAACCTGAAGCTTTCTTT.

Comments on this clonotype: A much larger clone lies one base from this, so it may be a read error. The chain couples TRBV14 to TRBJ1-2; D may be TRBD1 (5 bases). CDR3 length: 15 residues. V was clipped by 3 bases and J by 6 bases, with 17 bases between them. The germline CDR1 and CDR2 sequences are SGHDN and FVKESK. The CDR3 is CASSHPQGSLHGYTF. Written as DNA, the CDR3 is TGTGCCAGCAGCCACCCCCAGGGCAGCCTCCATGGCTACACCTTC.

On this clonotype: The conserved phenylalanine or tryptophan is not found at the CDR3 terminus, so this likely reflects a read error. No DNA is shown, since the ends of the CDR3 on it are uncertain; the CDR3 is the one TCRdb lists. This chain joins TRBV7-9 and TRBJ1-1. The CDR3 is made up of 14 amino acids, end residues included. From germline, CDR1 is SEHNR and CDR2 FQNEAQ (reference sequence). The CDR3 sequence is CASSLEGRNTEASL.

This clonotype has just a few counts. V is TRBV20-1 and J is TRBJ2-7; TRBD1 agrees at 8 bases. Germline CDR1 DFQATT, CDR2 SNEGSKA (reference sequence). The ends lost 5 bases at V and 5 bases at J; junction bases unmatched: 11. There are 14 residues in the CDR3. The CDR3 DNA reads TGCAGTGCTCACACCGGGACAGGAGGCAACGAGCAGTACTTC. Translation: CSAHTGTGGNEQYF.

This clonotype occurred many times. The rearrangement links TRBV20-1 to TRBJ2-7; D is uncertain. The V gene's germline CDR1 is DFQATT and CDR2 SNEGSKA (reference sequence). V lost 1 base and J 4 bases, leaving 14 bases between the germline ends. This CDR3 region has 14 residues. The CDR3 reads CSARALFGGYEQYF. The CDR3 DNA reads as TGCAGTGCTAGAGCCCTTTTTGGCGGATACGAGCAGTACTTC.

As concerns this clonotype: A much larger clonotype is one base distant, so this may be a read error. The rearrangement joins TRBV10-3 to TRBJ2-7, with a weak D call TRBD2 (5 bases). This CDR3 has 11 residues. The germline gives CDR1 ENHRY, CDR2 SYGVKD. The germline V and J ends were trimmed by 5 bases and 8 bases, with 10 bases remaining between them. CDR3 sequence reads: CAISQWEKQYF. For the CDR3, the DNA is TGTGCCATCAGTCAGTGGGAGAAGCAGTACTTC.

This clonotype was found many times. V is TRBV20-1 and J is TRBJ1-5, with unresolved D. From germline, CDR1 is DFQATT and CDR2 SNEGSKA (reference sequence). V shed 6 bases and J shed 5 bases, with 20 bases lying between them. There are 15 residues in the CDR3. CDR3 in amino acids: CSATEGGRYHQPQHF. The CDR3 region has the DNA TGCAGTGCCACCGAAGGCGGACGGTATCATCAGCCCCAGCATTTT.

The gene calls are TRBV7-2 and TRBJ1-2; perhaps TRBD1 as D (6 bases). The CDR3 is 14 amino acids. Trimming stripped 5 bases from V and 6 bases from J, with 16 bases between. CDR1 is SGHTA and CDR2 is FQGNSA in the germline V gene. CDR3 sequence: CASSPEGRGHGYTF. The CDR3 DNA is TGTGCCAGCAGCCCAGAGGGCAGGGGCCATGGCTACACCTTC.

CDR3 sequence: CSAPGLANHEQYF. The CDR3 DNA follows: TGCAGTGCGCCGGGACTAGCCAACCACGAGCAGTACTTC. V and J are TRBV20-1 and TRBJ2-7; 9 bases are a match to TRBD2. The CDR3 is 13 amino acids. In germline, CDR1 is DFQATT, CDR2 SNEGSKA (reference sequence). Unmatched junction bases numbered 8, after V lost 6 bases and J lost 5 bases.

The rearrangement joins TRBV3-1 to TRBJ1-5; perhaps TRBD1 as D (5 bases). This CDR3 has 15 amino acids. The V end was cut by 0 bases, the J end by 5 bases, with 11 bases between. Germline V gene data show CDR1 as LGHDT and CDR2 as YNNKEL (reference sequence). The CDR3: CASSQDRGVYQPQHF. The CDR3 nucleotides read TGTGCCAGCAGCCAAGATAGAGGGGTATATCAGCCCCAGCATTTT.

This clonotype was recorded many times. V gene TRBV2 combines with J gene TRBJ2-5, with D perhaps assigned TRBD1 or TRBD2 (6 bases each). Per germline, CDR1 SNHLY and CDR2 FYNNEI. V lost 3 bases, J lost 5 bases, and 13 bases lay in between. The CDR3 is 14 amino acids. CDR3 nucleotide sequence: TGTGCCAGCAGTGAGGGGGGCTGGCGGGAGACCCAGTACTTC. Translating gives CASSEGGWRETQYF.

With regard to this clonotype: A read error may explain this, as a much larger clone is one base away. The rearrangement links TRBV2 to TRBJ2-2; D tentatively reads TRBD1 or TRBD2 (6 bases each). Germline V gene data show CDR1 as SNHLY and CDR2 as FYNNEI. The CDR3 is 16 amino acids. CDR3 sequence: CASMRTALSNTGGLFF. Here the CDR3 DNA reads TGTGCCAGCATGAGGACAGCCCTTTCGAACACCGGGGGGCTGTTTTTT.

The chain is built from TRBV29-1 and TRBJ1-2, with TRBD1 matching over 10 bases. The germline V gene encodes CDR1 SQVTM and CDR2 ANQGSEA. The trim removed 8 bases at V and 4 bases at J, leaving 10 bases unmatched. The CDR3 extends over 14 amino acids. The CDR3 spells CSQRTGGFSYGYTF. The CDR3 DNA is TGCAGCCAAAGGACAGGGGGGTTTAGCTATGGCTACACCTTC.

Details on this clonotype: The DNA is left out, because the CDR3 cannot be placed on it with certainty; the CDR3 is given as TCRdb lists it. V and J are TRBV10-3 and TRBJ2-2; the D call TRBD2 from the table was never checked on the DNA. Per germline, CDR1 ENHRY and CDR2 SYGVKD. Counting both end residues, the CDR3 totals 24 amino acids. CDR3 loop: CAISEPRGGANVLTFGAGTGELFF.

This clonotype was counted a few times. V and J are TRBV7-8 and TRBJ1-3, with D hard to call. The CDR3 length is 16 residues. Looked up from germline, CDR1 is SGHVS and CDR2 is FQNEAQ. V gave up 2 bases and J gave up 0 bases, with 11 bases separating them. The CDR3 reads CASSLMVSTSGNTIYF. Written as DNA, the CDR3 is TGTGCCAGCAGCTTAATGGTCTCGACCTCTGGAAACACCATATATTTT.

Comment on this clonotype: A much more abundant neighbour one base away suggests this may be a read error. The chain recombines TRBV10-3 with TRBJ2-7, with D possibly matching TRBD2 (5 bases). V was cut by 11 bases and J by 2 bases, with 16 bases left in between. This CDR3 is built from 13 residues. CDR1 is ENHRY and CDR2 is SYGVKD in the germline V gene. The CDR3 bases are TGTGCCGTAGGAGGTGACGACGCCTACGAGCAGTACTTC. It encodes CAVGGDDAYEQYF.

The chain carries TRBV6-5 and TRBJ1-3; D not certain. Germline assignment: CDR1 MNHEY and CDR2 SVGAGI. CDR3 size: 13 residues. V lost 4 bases, J lost 6 bases, and 10 bases lay in between. In DNA, the CDR3 is TGTGCCAGCAGTTTTGGGAGTGAAAACACCATATATTTT. Translated: CASSFGSENTIYF.

The sample holds a few counts of this clonotype. This chain links TRBV7-9 with TRBJ2-7; 8 bases fit TRBD2. This CDR3 region has 14 residues. Germline loops: CDR1 SEHNR, CDR2 FQNEAQ (reference sequence). Unmatched junction bases numbered 11, after V lost 7 bases and J lost 6 bases. The chain's CDR3 is CASKDGGRPSEQYF. CDR3 nucleotide sequence: TGTGCCAGCAAGGATGGCGGGAGGCCCTCCGAGCAGTACTTC.

The rearrangement links TRBV12-5 to TRBJ1-4; D unclear. Germline V lookup: CDR1 LGHNT, CDR2 FRNRAP. The CDR3 extends over 14 amino acids. The V gene lost 6 bases and the J gene lost 7 bases, with 15 bases spanning the gap. The chain's CDR3 is CASGAGPGSEKLFF. The CDR3 DNA follows: TGTGCTAGTGGCGCGGGTCCCGGGAGTGAAAAACTGTTTTTT.